A selection of T cell receptor beta chains follows, all from one sample in a study of control samples from healthy donors and cancer patients. Only in-frame clones appear in the TCRdb table, and some are missing; sequencing was by immunoSEQ multiplex PCR. The data show about 98,000 clones, roughly 82% seen once. The source material was blood. The source is a man in his 60s in good health. Each CDR3 is given with its conserved first and last residue. D genes are given only for firm matches. The listing skips clone size in some rows; elsewhere it reads once, few, many or a size class.

.,TRBJ1-5,TRBV11-2,.,CASSPERGVGQPQHF,TGTGCCAGCAGCCCCGAGAGGGGCGTCGGTCAGCCCCAGCATTTT
.,TRBJ2-5,TRBV5-1,.,CASSLEGYETQYF,TGCGCCAGCAGCTTGGAGGGTTATGAGACCCAGTACTTC
.,TRBJ1-4,TRBV28,.,CASSLWGLGANEKLFF,TGTGCCAGCAGTTTATGGGGGCTAGGGGCTAATGAAAAACTGTTTTTT
TRBD1,TRBJ2-3,TRBV5-1,.,CASSLSTQGGDTQYF,TGCGCCAGCAGCTTGAGTACACAGGGGGGAGATACGCAGTATTTT
.,TRBJ2-7,TRBV14,.,CASSQDGLVREQYF,TGTGCCAGCAGCCAAGACGGGCTAGTGAGGGAGCAGTACTTC
.,TRBJ2-3,TRBV3-1/TRBV3-2,.,CASSWRGSTDTQYF,TGTGCCAGCAGCTGGCGGGGATCCACAGATACGCAGTATTTT
TRBD1,TRBJ1-1,TRBV4-1,.,CASSLGGRGRLYTEAFF,TGCGCCAGCAGCCTGGGGGGCAGGGGGCGTCTCTACACTGAAGCTTTCTTT
.,TRBJ1-6,TRBV19,once,CASSMELDADNSPLHF,TGTGCCAGTAGCATGGAACTAGATGCAGACAATTCACCCCTCCACTTT
.,TRBJ2-5,TRBV13,.,CASSLYGETQYF,TGTGCCAGCAGCTTATACGGGGAGACCCAGTACTTC
TRBD2,TRBJ2-5,TRBV3-1/TRBV3-2,.,CASSQGTSGQETQYF,TGTGCCAGCAGCCAGGGGACTAGCGGCCAAGAGACCCAGTACTTC
TRBD1,TRBJ1-2,TRBV29-1,.,CSVTGGAPYGYTF,TGCAGCGTGACAGGGGGGGCCCCTTATGGCTACACCTTC
.,TRBJ1-5,TRBV6-5,.,CASSYSWSQPQHF,TGTGCCAGCAGTTACTCGTGGAGTCAGCCCCAGCATTTT
.,TRBJ1-5,TRBV4-2,.,CASSQDLQAHSNQPQHF,TGTGCCAGCAGCCAAGATCTGCAGGCCCATAGCAATCAGCCCCAGCATTTT
.,TRBJ1-1,TRBV30,.,CAGSGLNTEAFF,TGTGCCGGGAGCGGACTGAACACTGAAGCTTTCTTT
TRBD2,TRBJ2-7,TRBV5-1,.,CASRPGLAGAHSYEQYF,TGCGCCAGCAGACCCGGACTAGCGGGGGCCCACTCCTACGAGCAGTACTTC
TRBD1,TRBJ1-1,TRBV7-9,once,CASSLRRDRDTEAFF,TGTGCCAGCAGCTTACGGCGGGACAGGGACACTGAAGCTTTCTTT
.,TRBJ2-7,TRBV7-2,.,CASSVRDYEQYF,TGTGCCAGCAGCGTCAGGGATTACGAGCAGTACTTC
.,TRBJ2-1,TRBV28,.,CASTLSPSSYNEQFF,TGTGCCAGCACCTTAAGCCCCAGCTCCTACAATGAGCAGTTCTTC
.,TRBJ1-1,TRBV5-6,few,CASSLDQGSVAFF,TGTGCCAGCAGCTTGGATCAGGGGTCGGTTGCTTTCTTT
.,TRBJ1-5,TRBV5-6,.,CASSLPVYSNQPQHF,TGTGCCAGCAGCTTGCCGGTTTATAGCAATCAGCCCCAGCATTTT
TRBD2,TRBJ2-1,TRBV7-9,.,CASSPAGGVAGGNEQFF,TGTGCCAGCAGCCCGGCCGGGGGAGTAGCGGGAGGGAATGAGCAGTTCTTC
.,TRBJ1-1,TRBV5-1,.,CASSPDRGAIRAEAFF,TGCGCCAGCAGCCCAGATCGGGGGGCGATTCGGGCTGAAGCTTTCTTT
.,TRBJ2-5,TRBV7-8,.,CASSLVKILWETQYF,TGTGCCAGCAGCTTAGTTAAGATTTTGTGGGAGACCCAGTACTTC
.,TRBJ1-6,TRBV9,.,CASAPDVGGGSPLHF,TGTGCCAGCGCCCCGGATGTGGGGGGTGGGTCACCCCTCCACTTT